A single sample is the source of the 14 T cell receptor beta chains below, sequenced in a study of blood T cells in healthy people across ages. The use of a sample-barcoded 5' primer and a J-beta primer mix characterized a second PCR of about 7 to 12 cycles. TCRdb re-called the 5' RACE reads with MiXCR, one entry per CDR3 protein. This table holds about 1,400,000 distinct CDR3 sequences, around 39% found once. Sequencing input: blood. The receptors were gathered from a young woman in good health.

This sequence joins TRBV27 and TRBJ2-3; the D gene could be TRBD1 or TRBD2 (6 bases each). The CDR3 is made up of 13 amino acids. V dropped 8 bases and J dropped 1 base, with 10 bases sitting between them. Germline V gene sequence: CDR1 MNHEY, CDR2 SMNVEV (reference sequence). CDR3 DNA: TGTGCCAGCTGGAGGGGGTGCACAGATACGCAGTATTTT. It encodes CASWRGCTDTQYF.

The chain couples TRBV20-1 to TRBJ2-1; D not resolved. The CDR3 is made up of 15 amino acids. The V end lost 2 bases, the J end lost 1 base, and 12 bases lay between the germline ends. Germline CDR1 and CDR2: DFQATT and SNEGSKA (reference sequence). CDR3: CSARWSARSYNEQFF. Written as DNA, the CDR3 is TGCAGTGCTAGATGGTCTGCTCGGTCCTACAATGAGCAGTTCTTC.

The rearrangement joins TRBV7-8 to TRBJ2-1; the D gene is possibly TRBD2 (5 bases). The germline CDR1 and CDR2 sequences are SGHVS and FQNEAQ. Trimming cost V 0 bases and J 7 bases, with 10 bases left between them. The CDR3 runs 14 residues. The CDR3 nucleotides read TGTGCCAGCAGCTTAGCAAGACGGGAAAATGAGCAGTTCTTC. As protein: CASSLARRENEQFF.

The chain combines TRBV6-1 with TRBJ2-7; 12 positions agree with TRBD2. CDR1 MNHNS and CDR2 SASEGT come from the germline V gene. With V trimmed by 5 bases and J by 2 bases, 7 bases remained unmatched. The CDR3 has 16 amino acids. CDR3 in amino acids: CASSTGTSGSTYEQYF. CDR3 nucleotide sequence: TGTGCCAGCAGTACCGGGACTAGCGGGTCCACCTACGAGCAGTACTTC.

The chain couples TRBV20-1 to TRBJ2-3; no clear D. With 6 bases removed from V and 2 bases from J, the gap between germline ends came to 6 bases. The CDR3 has 11 residues. In germline, CDR1 is DFQATT, CDR2 SNEGSKA (reference sequence). The DNA of the CDR3 is TGCAGTGCATACACCACAGATACGCAGTATTTT. Protein: CSAYTTDTQYF.

The chain uses TRBV20-1 and TRBJ2-4, with 7 bases matching TRBD1. Trimming at V came to 6 bases and at J to 5 bases, leaving 7 bases not matched to a gene. From germline, CDR1 is DFQATT and CDR2 SNEGSKA (reference sequence). There are 13 residues in the CDR3. The CDR3 region has the DNA TGCAGTGCACATAAAGGGACAGAAAACATTCAGTACTTC. Residues: CSAHKGTENIQYF.

The chain couples TRBV7-9 to TRBJ2-6, with TRBD1 matching 9 bases. Germline V gene sequence: CDR1 SEHNR, CDR2 FQNEAQ (reference sequence). Germline trimming cut 5 bases from V and 2 bases from J; bases unmatched to any gene: 7. This CDR3 spans 17 amino acids. This CDR3 reads CASSGYGTGTGANVLTF. CDR3 sequence (DNA): TGTGCCAGCAGCGGTTACGGGACAGGGACTGGGGCCAACGTCCTGACTTTC.

The chain combines TRBV18 with TRBJ2-1; perhaps D is TRBD1 or TRBD2 (7 bases each). The CDR3 spans 16 residues. Germline assignment: CDR1 KGHSH and CDR2 LQKENI. V lost 4 bases and J lost 9, with 22 bases in between. Here the CDR3 DNA reads TGTGCCAGCTCACTTCGAGAGGGAGGGGGCCACAGTGAGCAGTTCTTC. It is translated as CASSLREGGGHSEQFF.

The rearrangement uses TRBV6-6 and TRBJ2-7; perhaps TRBD1 as D (5 bases). CDR3 length equals 14 residues. From germline, CDR1 is MNHNY and CDR2 SVGAGI (reference sequence). V lost 2 bases and J 3 bases, leaving 11 bases between the germline ends. In nucleotides, the CDR3 is TGTGCCAGCAGTTACACCCAAGGGGTCTACGAGCAGTACTTC. It codes for CASSYTQGVYEQYF.

This clonotype was counted a few times. The rearrangement uses TRBV29-1 and TRBJ2-3, with 7 bases fitting TRBD2. The CDR3 sequence is 15 residues long. Germline CDR1 is SQVTM and CDR2 is ANQGSEA. J lost 1 base, V lost 2 bases, and 6 bases had no gene match. CDR3 residues: CSVETGGSGTDTQYF. The CDR3 bases are TGCAGCGTTGAAACCGGGGGGTCTGGCACAGATACGCAGTATTTT.

This CDR3 reads CASSYSNTGTLTGELFF. The DNA for the CDR3 is TGTGCCAGCAGTTACTCTAATACAGGGACCCTCACCGGGGAGCTGTTTTTT. The chain recombines TRBV6-6 with TRBJ2-2, with D maybe TRBD1 (6 bases). The CDR3 covers 17 residues. V was shortened by 0 bases and J by 4 bases, with 15 bases between the two germline ends. The germline V gene has CDR1 MNHNY and CDR2 SVGAGI (reference sequence).

The chain recombines TRBV28 with TRBJ1-2; a possible D gene is TRBD1 (6 bases). The CDR3 has 13 residues. Germline V gene data show CDR1 as MDHEN and CDR2 as SYDVKM. Trimming left V 1 base short and J 6 bases short, with 9 bases between. The chain's CDR3 is CASSLYRVDGYTF. The DNA of the CDR3 is TGTGCCAGCAGTTTATACAGGGTTGATGGCTACACCTTC.

This clonotype occurred a few times. This sequence joins TRBV3-1 and TRBJ2-5; TRBD1 agrees at 8 bases. The CDR3 has 14 residues. V was clipped by 0 bases and J by 4 bases; unmatched bases: 1. Germline CDR1 is LGHDT and CDR2 is YNNKEL (reference sequence). The CDR3 reads CASSQEDRAETQYF. The CDR3 DNA sequence: TGTGCCAGCAGCCAAGAGGACAGGGCAGAGACCCAGTACTTC.

This clonotype was seen a few times. The chain uses TRBV14 and TRBJ1-2, with 11 nucleotides matching TRBD1. Per the germline V gene, CDR1 is SGHDN and CDR2 is FVKESK. The CDR3 loop spans 17 amino acids. V lost 5 bases to trimming and J lost 4 bases; unmatched junction nucleotides: 12. The CDR3 DNA reads TGTGCCAGCAGCTCCCCGTTGGGACAGGGGGATTTCTATGGCTACACCTTC. This gives the protein CASSSPLGQGDFYGYTF.